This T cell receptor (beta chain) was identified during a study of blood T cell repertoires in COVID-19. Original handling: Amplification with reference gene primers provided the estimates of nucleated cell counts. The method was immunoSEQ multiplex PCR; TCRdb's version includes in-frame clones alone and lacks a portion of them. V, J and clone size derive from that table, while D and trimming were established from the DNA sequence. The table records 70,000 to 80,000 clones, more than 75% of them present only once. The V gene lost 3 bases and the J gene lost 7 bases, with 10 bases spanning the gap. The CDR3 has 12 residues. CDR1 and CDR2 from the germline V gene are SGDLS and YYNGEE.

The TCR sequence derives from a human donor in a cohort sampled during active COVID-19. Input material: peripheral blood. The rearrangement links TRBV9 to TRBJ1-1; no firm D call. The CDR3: CASSGNTIEAFF. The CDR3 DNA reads TGTGCCAGCAGCGGCAATACTATTGAAGCTTTCTTT.